Following are 22 T cell receptor beta chains from one sample sequenced in a study of blood T cell repertoires in COVID-19. Using immunoSEQ multiplex PCR, the repertoire was profiled, and TCRdb retains in-frame clones only, with some absent. The sample yields just over 650,000 clones, approximately 90% seen once. Sequencing input: peripheral blood. The origin of the receptors is a woman in her late teens or twenties with acute or convalescent COVID-19.

V gene TRBV9 combines with J gene TRBJ2-1; D perhaps matches TRBD2 (6 bases). The CDR3 length is 15 residues. Germline V gene sequence: CDR1 SGDLS, CDR2 YYNGEE. Between the trimmed V and J ends, which lost 3 bases and 4 bases, there was a span of 14 bases. This CDR3 reads CASSADGTQYNEQFF. Here the CDR3 DNA reads TGTGCCAGCAGCGCCGACGGGACTCAATACAATGAGCAGTTCTTC.

In nucleotides, the CDR3 is TGTGCCAGCAGCACGGACAGGGCGGCCGGGGAGCTGTTTTTT. Protein sequence: CASSTDRAAGELFF. The V gene is TRBV9, the J gene TRBJ2-2; 8 bases fit TRBD1. Germline CDR1 SGDLS, CDR2 YYNGEE. The CDR3 spans 14 residues. After removal of 4 bases from V and 6 bases from J, the junction contained 5 bases not matched to a gene.

J is TRBJ2-7 and V is TRBV6-5; possibly TRBD2 for D (6 bases). CDR1 is MNHEY and CDR2 is SVGAGI in the germline V gene. This CDR3 is built from 13 residues. Trimming left V 7 bases short and J 5 bases short, with 15 bases between. The CDR3 protein is CASIRREIDEQYF. As DNA, the CDR3 is TGTGCCAGCATACGCCGGGAGATAGACGAGCAGTACTTC.

The chain uses TRBV6-1 and TRBJ1-3; D remains ambiguous. Trimming shortened V by 0 bases and J by 0 bases, and 9 bases separated the two germline ends. The V gene's germline CDR1 is MNHNS and CDR2 SASEGT. The CDR3 extends over 16 amino acids. CDR3 bases: TGTGCCAGCAGTGAAGCGCCCACGAGCTCTGGAAACACCATATATTTT. Translated: CASSEAPTSSGNTIYF.

The V gene is TRBV9, the J gene TRBJ1-3, with D possibly TRBD1 on 5 matching bases. V dropped 4 bases and J dropped 4 bases, with 15 bases sitting between them. Germline-derived CDR1 and CDR2 are SGDLS and YYNGEE. The CDR3 length is 15 residues. Here the CDR3 DNA reads TGTGCCAGCAGCCACCCCTCAGGGATGGGAAACACCATATATTTT. Its translation is CASSHPSGMGNTIYF.

The V call is TRBV5-1, the J call TRBJ1-2; TRBD1 aligns across 9 bases. V shed 3 bases and J 1 base; nucleotides not matched to a gene: 13. Germline CDR1 SGHRS, CDR2 YFSETQ. There are 18 residues in the CDR3. The CDR3, as DNA: TGCGCCAGCAGCTCTGGCTGGGACAGGGTTACGCTTAACTATGGCTACACCTTC. As protein: CASSSGWDRVTLNYGYTF. The full variable domain, completed using reference TRBV5-1 and TRBJ1-2, is KAGVTQTPRYLIKTRGQQVTLSCSPISGHRSVSWYQQTPGQGLQFLFEYFSETQRNKGNFPGRFSGRQFSNSRSEMNVSTLELGDSALYLCASSSGWDRVTLNYGYTFGSGTRLTVV.

The chain recombines TRBV5-5 with TRBJ1-1, with D perhaps matching TRBD1 (6 bases). The CDR3 is 13 residues long. The V end was cut by 6 bases, the J end by 2 bases, with 11 bases between. Germline CDR1 and CDR2: SGHKS and YYEKEE (reference sequence). The CDR3 sequence is CASTLRGNTEAFF. Written as DNA, the CDR3 is TGTGCCAGCACACTCAGGGGAAACACTGAAGCTTTCTTT.

V usage is TRBV19 and J usage is TRBJ2-7; D gene uncertain. Germline-derived CDR1 and CDR2 are LNHDA and SQIVND (reference sequence). This CDR3 is 15 amino acids long. V was shortened by 10 bases and J by 2 bases, with 21 bases between the two germline ends. The CDR3 bases are TGTGCCACCTCTGCCGGGTCCGGCCTCCCCTACGAGCAGTACTTC. Its translation: CATSAGSGLPYEQYF.

The chain joins TRBV24-1 to TRBJ2-2; 8 bases agree with TRBD1. Per germline, CDR1 KGHDR and CDR2 SFDVKD. V was clipped by 12 bases and J by 7 bases; unmatched bases: 15. The CDR3 loop spans 15 amino acids. The CDR3 loop is CASSGQGARGGELFF. DNA of the CDR3: TGTGCCTCGAGTGGGCAGGGGGCGCGCGGCGGGGAGCTGTTTTTT.

The rearrangement joins TRBV6-6 to TRBJ2-1; 7 nucleotides align to TRBD1. V trimming: 8 bases; J trimming: 6 bases; junction bases outside the gene matches: 10. The germline V gene encodes CDR1 MNHNY and CDR2 SVGAGI (reference sequence). CDR3 length equals 14 residues. The CDR3 sequence: CASASWTGLNEQFF. DNA of the CDR3: TGTGCCAGCGCCTCCTGGACAGGCCTCAATGAGCAGTTCTTC.

The V gene is TRBV9, the J gene TRBJ2-1, with 9 bases matching TRBD1. Germline V gives CDR1 SGDLS, CDR2 YYNGEE. This CDR3 contains 16 residues. V dropped 4 bases and J dropped 7; count of bases not matched to a gene: 12. The CDR3 is CASSQGGGTGRNEQFF. Written as DNA, the CDR3 is TGTGCCAGCAGCCAAGGTGGGGGGACAGGGAGGAATGAGCAGTTCTTC.

In this sample, this clone turned up a few times. The chain recombines TRBV6-5 with TRBJ1-1; 8 nucleotides agree with TRBD1. This CDR3 is built from 15 residues. CDR1 is MNHEY, CDR2 SVGAGI, per germline. V lost 7 bases to trimming and J lost 0 bases; unmatched junction nucleotides: 7. DNA of the CDR3: TGTGCCAGCACCTCCGGGACAGGAATGAACACTGAAGCTTTCTTT. Translating gives CASTSGTGMNTEAFF.

This clone was detected a few times. Compared with germline, one end of the junction differs, possibly owing to a read error. In DNA, the CDR3 is TGTGCCACCAGCGATTGGCGGCGGGGGGGCCGTGAGCAGTTCTTC. Residues: CATSDWRRGGREQFF. The chain recombines TRBV24-1 with TRBJ2-1; TRBD2 agrees at 9 bases. The CDR3 totals 15 residues. Germline V gives CDR1 KGHDR, CDR2 SFDVKD.

The V gene is TRBV5-1, the J gene TRBJ1-2, with a weak D call TRBD1 (5 bases). Trimming removed 7 bases at V and 4 bases at J, with 17 bases between. The CDR3 length is 14 residues. Per germline, CDR1 SGHRS and CDR2 YFSETQ. Here the CDR3 DNA reads TGCGCCAGCTCGACTCGGGGGGACCTCTATGGCTACACCTTC. It is translated as CASSTRGDLYGYTF. Full variable domain (rest looked up from reference TRBV5-1 and TRBJ1-2): KAGVTQTPRYLIKTRGQQVTLSCSPISGHRSVSWYQQTPGQGLQFLFEYFSETQRNKGNFPGRFSGRQFSNSRSEMNVSTLELGDSALYLCASSTRGDLYGYTFGSGTRLTVV.

This sequence joins TRBV6-1 and TRBJ1-5; 7 bases line up with TRBD1. In germline, CDR1 is MNHNS, CDR2 SASEGT. The CDR3 sequence is 17 residues long. V shed 3 bases and J 2 bases; nucleotides not matched to a gene: 10. The CDR3 here is CASSDHLDREGNQPQHF. In nucleotides, the CDR3 is TGTGCCAGCAGTGACCACCTCGACAGGGAAGGCAATCAGCCCCAGCATTTT.

The V gene is TRBV6-6, the J gene TRBJ2-3, with 7 bases identical to TRBD2. This CDR3 comprises 14 residues. V was pared by 2 bases and J by 4 bases, with 3 bases of the junction left unmatched. CDR1 and CDR2 (germline): MNHNY, SVGAGI (reference sequence). The CDR3 nucleotides are TGTGCCAGCAGTTACCTGGCGGGGGCAGATACGCAGTATTTT. Protein product: CASSYLAGADTQYF.

The V gene is TRBV7-2, the J gene TRBJ1-3, with 7 bases aligning to TRBD1. CDR1 and CDR2 from the germline V gene are SGHTA and FQGNSA. V dropped 4 bases and J dropped 2; count of bases not matched to a gene: 2. This CDR3 contains 14 residues. CDR3 loop: CASSSDRAGNTIYF. The CDR3 coding sequence is TGTGCCAGCAGCTCAGACAGGGCTGGAAACACCATATATTTT. The full variable domain, with the rest looked up from reference TRBV7-2 and TRBJ1-3, is GAGVSQSPSNKVTEKGKDVELRCDPISGHTALYWYRQSLGQGLEFLIYFQGNSAPDKSGLPSDRFSAERTGGSVSTLTIQRTQQEDSAVYLCASSSDRAGNTIYFGEGSWLTVV.

The chain recombines TRBV11-2 with TRBJ1-6; 7 bases agree with TRBD1. CDR1 is SGHAT, CDR2 FQNNGV, per germline. Unmatched junction bases numbered 9, after V lost 5 bases and J lost 5 bases. This CDR3 has 16 residues. CDR3 in DNA: TGTGCCAGCAGCGCCGAACAGGGGAGGCATAATTCACCCCTCCACTTT. Amino acid sequence: CASSAEQGRHNSPLHF.

DNA for the CDR3: TGTGCCAGTAGGGGTACAGGGTACGAGCAGTACTTC. Translation: CASRGTGYEQYF. The V call is TRBV19, the J call TRBJ2-7; the D gene is possibly TRBD1 (6 bases). CDR1 and CDR2 (germline): LNHDA, SQIVND (reference sequence). V was cut by 6 bases and J by 4 bases, with 10 bases left in between. CDR3 size: 12 residues.

The rearrangement uses TRBV4-2 and TRBJ1-1; perhaps TRBD1 as D (5 bases). Germline CDR1 reads LGHNA; CDR2 reads YNFKEQ. This CDR3 is 15 amino acids long. V lost 1 base and J lost 6, with 15 bases in between. The CDR3 region is CASSQVAEGRSEAFF. The CDR3, as DNA: TGTGCCAGCAGCCAAGTGGCGGAGGGGAGGTCTGAAGCTTTCTTT.

The chain recombines TRBV3-1 (or the pseudogene TRBV3-2) with TRBJ2-1; 10 nucleotides line up with TRBD1. V lost 4 bases to trimming and J lost 10 bases; unmatched junction nucleotides: 10. The CDR3 runs to 15 residues. From germline, CDR1 is LGHDT and CDR2 YNNKEL (reference sequence). The CDR3 protein is CASSRPGTGEKEQFF. The CDR3 DNA follows: TGTGCCAGCAGCCGACCCGGGACAGGGGAAAAGGAGCAGTTCTTC.

V is TRBV10-3 and J is TRBJ2-2; 7 bases agree with TRBD1. The CDR3 extends over 13 amino acids. The germline CDR1 and CDR2 sequences are ENHRY and SYGVKD. With 6 bases clipped from V and 4 bases from J, the junction kept 2 bases outside the gene matches. For the CDR3, the DNA is TGTGCCATCAGCCCAGGGGGCACCGGGGAGCTGTTTTTT. Translation gives CAISPGGTGELFF.